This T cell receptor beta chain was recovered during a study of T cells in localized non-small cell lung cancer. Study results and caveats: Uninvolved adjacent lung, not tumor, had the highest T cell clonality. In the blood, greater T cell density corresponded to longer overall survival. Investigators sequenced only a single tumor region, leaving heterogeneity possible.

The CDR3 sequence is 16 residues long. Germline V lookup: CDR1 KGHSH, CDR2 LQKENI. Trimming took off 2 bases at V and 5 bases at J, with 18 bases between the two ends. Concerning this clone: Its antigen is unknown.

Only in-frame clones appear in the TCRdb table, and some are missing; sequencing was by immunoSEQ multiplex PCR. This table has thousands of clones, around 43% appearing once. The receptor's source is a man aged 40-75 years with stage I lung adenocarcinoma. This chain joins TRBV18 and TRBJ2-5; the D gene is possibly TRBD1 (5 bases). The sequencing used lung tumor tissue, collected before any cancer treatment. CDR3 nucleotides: TGTGCCAGCTCACCAATTGGTGGGGCGTCCGCGGAGACCCAGTACTTC. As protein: CASSPIGGASAETQYF.